This T cell receptor (beta chain) was retrieved from a study of T cell repertoires in cytomegalovirus infection. Across the whole study: Matching HLA type and CMV infection were both indicated by public TCR beta signatures.

TCRdb independently ran MiXCR on the reads; one entry per CDR3 protein. The sample has hundreds of thousands of distinct CDR3 sequences, approximately 32% seen once; the top ten hold around an eighth. This clonotype was recorded a few times. Its antigen is still unknown. Per the germline V gene, CDR1 is MNHEY and CDR2 is SMNVEV (reference sequence). This CDR3 is built from 14 residues. V shed 0 bases and J shed 5 bases, with 10 bases lying between them. Sequencing was performed on cultured CD8+ T cells from PBMCs, taken from culture after CMV antigen stimulation. The rearrangement joins TRBV27 to TRBJ1-1, with D maybe TRBD1 (6 bases). This TCR was sampled from a human donor in good health (CMV status not recorded). Some clones in this sample may be carry-over from other donors' samples. CDR3 loop: CASSLSGTHTEAFF. CDR3 coding DNA: TGTGCCAGCAGTTTATCAGGGACACATACTGAAGCTTTCTTT.